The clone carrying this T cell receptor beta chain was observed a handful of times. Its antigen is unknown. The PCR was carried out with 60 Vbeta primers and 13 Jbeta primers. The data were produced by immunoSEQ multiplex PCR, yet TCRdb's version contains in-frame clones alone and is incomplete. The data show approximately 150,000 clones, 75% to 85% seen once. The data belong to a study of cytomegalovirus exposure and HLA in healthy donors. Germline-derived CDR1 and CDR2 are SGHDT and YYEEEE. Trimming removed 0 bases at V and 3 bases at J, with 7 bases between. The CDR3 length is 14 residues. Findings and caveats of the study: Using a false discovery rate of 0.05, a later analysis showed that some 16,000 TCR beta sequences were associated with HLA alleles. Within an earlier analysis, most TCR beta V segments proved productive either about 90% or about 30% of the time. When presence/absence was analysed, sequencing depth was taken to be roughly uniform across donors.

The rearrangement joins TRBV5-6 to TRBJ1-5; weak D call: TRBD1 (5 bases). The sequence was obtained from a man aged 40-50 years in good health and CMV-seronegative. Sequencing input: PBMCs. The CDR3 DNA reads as TGTGCCAGCAGCTTGGGACAGATCAATCAGCCCCAGCATTTT. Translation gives CASSLGQINQPQHF. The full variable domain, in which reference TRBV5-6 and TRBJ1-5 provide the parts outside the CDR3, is DAGVTQSPTHLIKTRGQQVTLRCSPKSGHDTVSWYQQALGQGPQFIFQYYEEEERQRGNFPDRFSGHQFPNYSSELNVNALLLGDSALYLCASSLGQINQPQHFGDGTRLSIL.